This is a list of T cell receptor beta chains from one sample in a study of blood T cell repertoires in COVID-19. TCRdb's table, derived via immunoSEQ multiplex PCR, lists solely in-frame clones and lacks some. Among approximately 110,000 clones listed, about 93% were seen once. The specimen was peripheral blood. Source of these receptors: a man between 50 and 59 years old with COVID-19, enrolled during active disease. Each CDR3 is given without its conserved first and last residue. A D gene is named only where the DNA matches it firmly. Not all rows give a size; the values are once, few, many and, for expanded clones, a class.

j_call,v_call,clone_size,d_call,cdr3_aa
TRBJ1-2,TRBV15,few,TRBD1,ATSRDRGLRGYT
TRBJ2-4,TRBV10-2,.,.,ASSESTQVAVAKNIQY
TRBJ1-1,TRBV5-1,.,.,ASSPVRGRVTEAF
TRBJ1-1,TRBV19,once,.,ASTPPGVTEAF
TRBJ1-5,TRBV5-5,.,.,ASSLVQGSNQPQH
TRBJ2-3,TRBV7-6,.,.,ASRSGRSTDTQY
TRBJ1-2,TRBV30,few,.,AWSVQASYGYT
TRBJ1-6,TRBV6-5,.,.,ASSYSQSSPLH
TRBJ2-5,TRBV6-5,.,TRBD2,ASSILAGGETQY
TRBJ2-1,TRBV5-4,.,TRBD2,ASSPSGTPYNEQF
TRBJ1-3,TRBV4-1,.,.,ASSQGGQSLNTIY
TRBJ2-5,TRBV5-5,.,.,ASSLAVVGGKETQY
TRBJ2-7,TRBV7-2,.,TRBD2,ASSRGERDSYEQY
TRBJ2-1,TRBV19,.,TRBD2,ASTSPGLGTYNEQF
TRBJ2-6,TRBV7-3,.,.,ASSLNSLGGSGANVLT
TRBJ2-2,TRBV5-1,.,.,ASSLGLSGGELF
TRBJ2-3,TRBV19,.,.,ASSRGAAGGHSPLTDTQY
TRBJ2-7,TRBV28,.,TRBD1,ASSPRTGEKEQY
TRBJ2-1,TRBV19,.,TRBD2,ASSTGLAGDNEQF
TRBJ2-7,TRBV4-3,once,TRBD2,ASSQDWGLAGGEQY
TRBJ2-2,TRBV25-1,once,TRBD1,ASSGTGDTGELF
TRBJ1-4,TRBV5-6,once,TRBD1,ASSPGQGQEKLF
TRBJ2-2,TRBV7-3,.,TRBD2,ASSPGLAGEIGELF
TRBJ2-5,TRBV19,.,TRBD2,ASSIAPSGYQETQY
TRBJ2-3,TRBV9,.,.,ASSVEQGDLGDTQY
TRBJ2-1,TRBV18,once,.,ASSPKTVYNEQF
TRBJ2-1,TRBV9,.,TRBD1,ASSSRDRIYNEQF
TRBJ2-7,TRBV28,.,.,ASRGQVNHEQY
TRBJ2-1,TRBV9,.,TRBD2,ASTAGRTSLSDEQF
TRBJ1-2,TRBV2,.,TRBD1,ASIQAGGNGYT
TRBJ2-7,TRBV2,.,TRBD1,ASSETGGFYEQY
TRBJ2-5,TRBV5-4,.,.,ASSLDRRQETQY